A single sample is the source of the 25 T cell receptor beta chains below, sequenced in a study of blood T cell repertoires in COVID-19. Data came from immunoSEQ multiplex PCR; TCRdb stores just in-frame clones and leaves some out. The sample yields roughly 400,000 clones, roughly nine tenths seen once. The source material was PBMCs or T cells enriched from blood (not recorded which). The receptors stem from a young man who had recovered from COVID-19.

CDR3 sequence (DNA): TGTGCCTGGAAGGTGGGCACCACCACCGGGGAGCTGTTTTTT. Translating it yields CAWKVGTTTGELFF. The rearrangement uses TRBV30 and TRBJ2-2, with D hard to call. Looked up from germline, CDR1 is GTSNPN and CDR2 is SVGIG (reference sequence). The V end was cut by 4 bases, the J end by 4 bases, with 13 bases between. The CDR3 covers 14 residues.

This chain joins TRBV29-1 and TRBJ1-2; weak D call: TRBD1 (5 bases). V lost 6 bases, J lost 3 bases, and 23 bases lay in between. From germline, CDR1 is SQVTM and CDR2 ANQGSEA. This CDR3 is 16 amino acids long. The CDR3 reads CSVPSPTRARDYGYTF. The CDR3 nucleotides read TGCAGCGTCCCATCCCCCACCAGGGCTCGGGACTATGGCTACACCTTC.

This sequence joins TRBV18 and TRBJ1-4; 7 nucleotides line up with TRBD1. Trimming took 2 bases from V and 4 from J; bases not matched to a gene: 1. The length of the CDR3 is 14 residues. CDR1 KGHSH and CDR2 LQKENI come from the germline V gene. The CDR3 DNA reads TGTGCCAGCTCACCAGGGACAGATAATGAAAAACTGTTTTTT. It codes for CASSPGTDNEKLFF.

The chain combines TRBV2 with TRBJ1-1; TRBD1 agrees at 8 bases. The junction had 8 bases not matched to a gene; V was cut back by 4 bases and J by 4 bases. This CDR3 region has 15 residues. Per the germline V gene, CDR1 is SNHLY and CDR2 is FYNNEI. The CDR3 coding sequence is TGTGCCAGCAGTGTCCCCGGGACAGGCGGCACTGAAGCTTTCTTT. Amino acid sequence: CASSVPGTGGTEAFF.

Of note for this clone: Other DNA sequences from this sample encode an identical CDR3 as well. The chain uses TRBV7-9 and TRBJ1-2, with 8 bases identical to TRBD1. CDR1 is SEHNR, CDR2 FQNEAQ, per germline (reference sequence). Trimming took 2 bases from V and 4 from J; bases not matched to a gene: 0. The CDR3 covers 13 residues. The CDR3 nucleotides read TGTGCCAGCAGCTTAACAGGGGGCTATGGCTACACCTTC. Translation: CASSLTGGYGYTF.

The chain joins TRBV24-1 to TRBJ2-2; D perhaps matches TRBD1 (5 bases). V was trimmed by 4 bases and J by 1 base, leaving 12 bases between them. This CDR3 region has 16 residues. Per the germline V gene, CDR1 is KGHDR and CDR2 is SFDVKD. CDR3 loop: CATSDAQGQNTGELFF. As DNA, the CDR3 is TGTGCCACCAGTGACGCGCAGGGCCAGAACACCGGGGAGCTGTTTTTT.

The chain employs TRBV7-8 and TRBJ2-7; no clear D. Germline values: CDR1 SGHVS, CDR2 FQNEAQ. There are 11 residues in the CDR3. V was cut by 1 base and J by 6 bases, with 4 bases left in between. This chain's CDR3 is CASSLDLEQYF. The CDR3 DNA sequence: TGTGCCAGCAGCTTAGATCTCGAGCAGTACTTC.

This clone has only one observation. The chain combines TRBV29-1 with TRBJ2-4; 7 nucleotides line up with TRBD1. Germline CDR1 reads SQVTM; CDR2 reads ANQGSEA. Trimming at V came to 3 bases and at J to 6 bases, leaving 5 bases not matched to a gene. The CDR3 covers 13 residues. Here the CDR3 reads CSVEQGVGNIQYF. The CDR3 DNA reads as TGCAGCGTTGAGCAGGGGGTGGGAAACATTCAGTACTTC.

The J gene is TRBJ2-7, the V gene TRBV10-1, with D perhaps being TRBD1 or TRBD2 (5 bases each). The CDR3 is made up of 16 amino acids. Germline V gene sequence: CDR1 WNHNN, CDR2 SYGVQD (reference sequence). CDR3 DNA: TGCCCCCGCAGTGGACTCCGGGTAGGAACAGGCTACGAGCAGTACTTC. Amino acid sequence: CPRSGLRVGTGYEQYF.

The V and J genes are TRBV29-1 and TRBJ2-3; 8 bases map to TRBD2. With V trimmed by 0 bases and J by 1 base, 0 bases remained unmatched. The CDR3 loop spans 14 amino acids. Germline V CDR1 and CDR2: SQVTM, ANQGSEA. Here the CDR3 DNA reads TGCAGCGTTGAAGAGACTAGCGGCACAGATACGCAGTATTTT. This translates into CSVEETSGTDTQYF.

The chain recombines TRBV2 with TRBJ1-2; weak D call: TRBD1 (6 bases). Looked up from germline, CDR1 is SNHLY and CDR2 is FYNNEI. CDR3 size: 14 residues. V lost 6 bases to trimming and J lost 3 bases, with 14 bases between them. As DNA, the CDR3 is TGTGCCAGCAGGACCAGACAGGCGGACTATGGCTACACCTTC. Translation: CASRTRQADYGYTF.

The chain is built from TRBV29-1 and TRBJ2-1, with 12 bases lining up with TRBD2. Trimming at V came to 0 bases and at J to 2 bases, leaving 2 bases not matched to a gene. The CDR3 consists of 16 residues. The germline V gene has CDR1 SQVTM and CDR2 ANQGSEA. The chain's CDR3 is CSVEDLAGGPYNEQFF. CDR3 nucleotides: TGCAGCGTTGAAGATCTAGCGGGAGGGCCCTACAATGAGCAGTTCTTC.

The chain carries TRBV3-1 (or the pseudogene TRBV3-2) and TRBJ1-1, with unresolved D. Germline assignment: CDR1 LGHDT and CDR2 YNNKEL (reference sequence). The CDR3 runs to 14 residues. The V gene lost 0 bases and the J gene lost 0 bases, with 5 bases spanning the gap. The CDR3 region has the DNA TGTGCCAGCAGCCAAGACACATTGAACACTGAAGCTTTCTTT. It encodes CASSQDTLNTEAFF.

This chain uses TRBV6-6 with TRBJ1-2, with D unresolved. Trimming cost V 7 bases and J 7 bases, with 13 bases left between them. Germline V lookup: CDR1 MNHNY, CDR2 SVGAGI (reference sequence). CDR3 length: 12 amino acids. CDR3 nucleotide sequence: TGTGCCAGCATCGAAACTAAGACTGGCTACACCTTC. Translating it yields CASIETKTGYTF.

This chain joins TRBV27 and TRBJ1-5; D may be TRBD1 (5 bases). The germline CDR1 and CDR2 sequences are MNHEY and SMNVEV (reference sequence). Trimming pared 1 base from V and 3 bases from J, leaving 16 bases between. The CDR3 totals 17 residues. As DNA, the CDR3 is TGTGCCAGCAGTTTATACGCCCCGCGGGGGACCAATCAGCCCCAGCATTTT. The encoded protein is CASSLYAPRGTNQPQHF.

The chain is built from TRBV9 and TRBJ2-5; TRBD2 matches 9 bases. Per the germline V gene, CDR1 is SGDLS and CDR2 is YYNGEE. The CDR3 sequence is 14 residues long. The junction had 2 bases not matched to a gene; V was cut back by 3 bases and J by 2 bases. The CDR3: CASSATSGQETQYF. The CDR3, as DNA: TGTGCCAGCAGCGCCACTAGCGGGCAAGAGACCCAGTACTTC.

The chain is built from TRBV19 and TRBJ2-7; 9 bases align to TRBD1. The V gene's germline CDR1 is LNHDA and CDR2 SQIVND (reference sequence). Losses at the gene ends were 5 bases for V and 0 bases for J; bases not matched to a gene: 5. The CDR3 length is 15 residues. In DNA form, the CDR3 reads TGTGCCAGTAGTCAACCGGGACAGGGCTCCTACGAGCAGTACTTC. Encoded protein: CASSQPGQGSYEQYF.

CDR3: CASGFMANINIQYF. The CDR3, as DNA: TGTGCTAGTGGTTTCATGGCCAACATAAACATTCAGTACTTC. This chain links TRBV12-5 with TRBJ2-4, with D uncertain. There are 14 residues in the CDR3. CDR1 and CDR2 (germline): LGHNT, FRNRAP. V lost 3 bases and J 6 bases, leaving 12 bases between the germline ends.

The chain is built from TRBV9 and TRBJ2-5; 7 bases match TRBD2. The CDR3 is 18 amino acids. Germline trimming cut 0 bases from V and 5 bases from J; bases unmatched to any gene: 16. Per germline, CDR1 SGDLS and CDR2 YYNGEE. This CDR3 reads CASSVGSKRGTTGETQYF. The CDR3, as DNA: TGTGCCAGCAGCGTAGGAAGCAAGCGGGGCACTACCGGGGAGACCCAGTACTTC. The whole variable domain, filled in from reference TRBV9 and TRBJ2-5, reads DSGVTQTPKHLITATGQRVTLRCSPRSGDLSVYWYQQSLDQGLQFLIQYYNGEERAKGNILERFSAQQFPDLHSELNLSSLELGDSALYFCASSVGSKRGTTGETQYFGPGTRLLVL.

This chain joins TRBV5-5 and TRBJ1-1, with D perhaps TRBD1 (6 bases). CDR1 is SGHKS, CDR2 YYEKEE, per germline (reference sequence). The CDR3 extends over 14 amino acids. Trimming cost V 4 bases and J 5 bases, with 15 bases left between them. The CDR3 DNA reads as TGTGCCAGCAGCCCCGAGGGGGGGCGAACTGAAGCTTTCTTT. This translates into CASSPEGGRTEAFF.

The chain is built from TRBV7-9 and TRBJ1-2, with D maybe TRBD1 (5 bases). This CDR3 contains 14 residues. The V end was cut by 6 bases, the J end by 5 bases, with 16 bases between. From germline, CDR1 is SEHNR and CDR2 FQNEAQ (reference sequence). Here the CDR3 DNA reads TGTGCCAGCAGTTCTCAGGGACTTCTGTATGGCTACACCTTC. It translates to CASSSQGLLYGYTF.

The chain uses TRBV28 and TRBJ2-7; TRBD2 matches 8 bases. The V gene's germline CDR1 is MDHEN and CDR2 SYDVKM. The CDR3 sequence is 15 residues long. The junction had 10 bases not matched to a gene; V was cut back by 6 bases and J by 3 bases. The DNA for the CDR3 is TGTGCCAGCAGCACCACTAGCGGAACGTTCTACGAGCAGTACTTC. It is translated as CASSTTSGTFYEQYF.

The CDR3, as DNA: TGTGCCAGCAGAACTTCACAGGGGGCCGGGAATCAGCCCCAGCATTTT. The encoded protein is CASRTSQGAGNQPQHF. The gene calls are TRBV27 and TRBJ1-5, with 9 bases matching TRBD1. V dropped 6 bases and J dropped 4; count of bases not matched to a gene: 10. CDR1 is MNHEY and CDR2 is SMNVEV in the germline V gene (reference sequence). The CDR3 length is 16 residues.

The DNA of the CDR3 is TGTGCCAGCGCCCCCCAGAGGGGGAGCACAGATACGCAGTATTTT. Protein: CASAPQRGSTDTQYF. The V and J genes are TRBV18 and TRBJ2-3; D may be TRBD1 (6 bases). The CDR3 spans 15 residues. Trimming stripped 8 bases from V and 0 bases from J, with 15 bases between. Germline CDR1 is KGHSH and CDR2 is LQKENI.

The rearrangement links TRBV5-1 to TRBJ2-3, with 8 nucleotides matching TRBD2. The trim removed 2 bases at V and 5 bases at J, leaving 7 bases unmatched. CDR3 size: 15 residues. Germline CDR1 SGHRS, CDR2 YFSETQ. Written as DNA, the CDR3 is TGCGCCAGCAGCTTTACGGGAGGGCCGGAAGATACGCAGTATTTT. Translating gives CASSFTGGPEDTQYF.